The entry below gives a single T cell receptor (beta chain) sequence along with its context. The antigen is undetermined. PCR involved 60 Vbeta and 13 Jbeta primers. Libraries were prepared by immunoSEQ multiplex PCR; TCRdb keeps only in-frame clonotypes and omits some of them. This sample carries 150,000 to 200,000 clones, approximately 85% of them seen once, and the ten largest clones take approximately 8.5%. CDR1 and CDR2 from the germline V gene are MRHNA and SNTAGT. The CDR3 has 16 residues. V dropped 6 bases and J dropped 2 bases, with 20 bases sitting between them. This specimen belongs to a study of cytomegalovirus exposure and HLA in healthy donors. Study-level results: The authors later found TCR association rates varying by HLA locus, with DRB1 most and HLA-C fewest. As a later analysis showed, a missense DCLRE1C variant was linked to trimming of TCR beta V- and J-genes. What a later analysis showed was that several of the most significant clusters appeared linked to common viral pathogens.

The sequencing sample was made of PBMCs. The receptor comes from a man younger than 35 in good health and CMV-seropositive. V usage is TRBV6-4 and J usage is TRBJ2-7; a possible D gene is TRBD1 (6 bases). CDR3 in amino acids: CASSQLNRVSTYEQYF. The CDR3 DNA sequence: TGTGCCAGCAGCCAATTAAACAGGGTGAGTACCTACGAGCAGTACTTC.